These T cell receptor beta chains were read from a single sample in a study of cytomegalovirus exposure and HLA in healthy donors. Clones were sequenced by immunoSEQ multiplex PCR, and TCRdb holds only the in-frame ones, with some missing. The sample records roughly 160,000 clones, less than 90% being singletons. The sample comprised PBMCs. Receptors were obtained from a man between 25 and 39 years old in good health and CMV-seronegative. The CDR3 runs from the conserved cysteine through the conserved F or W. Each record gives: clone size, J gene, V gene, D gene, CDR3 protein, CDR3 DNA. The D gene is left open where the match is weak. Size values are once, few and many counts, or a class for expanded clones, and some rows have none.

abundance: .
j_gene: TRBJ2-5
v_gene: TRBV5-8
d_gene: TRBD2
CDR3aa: CASTKGLAGAKRQETQYF
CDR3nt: TGTGCCAGCACTAAGGGACTAGCGGGAGCGAAGCGGCAAGAGACCCAGTACTTC

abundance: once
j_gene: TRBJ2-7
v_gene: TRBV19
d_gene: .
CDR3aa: CASSIVSRGDYEQYF
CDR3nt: TGTGCCAGTAGTATAGTATCCAGGGGCGACTACGAGCAGTACTTC

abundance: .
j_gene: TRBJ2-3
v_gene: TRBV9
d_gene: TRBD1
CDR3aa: CASSALGTVSTDTQYF
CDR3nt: TGTGCCAGCAGCGCCTTAGGGACAGTTAGCACAGATACGCAGTATTTT

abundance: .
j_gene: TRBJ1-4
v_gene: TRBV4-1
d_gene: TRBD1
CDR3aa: CASSFGTVFGGTNEKLFF
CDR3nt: TGCGCCAGCTCCTTTGGGACAGTTTTCGGTGGGACTAATGAAAAACTGTTTTTT

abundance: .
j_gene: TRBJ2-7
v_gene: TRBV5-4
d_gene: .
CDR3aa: CASSSQGGIYEQYF
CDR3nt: TGTGCCAGCAGTTCTCAGGGGGGCATATACGAGCAGTACTTC

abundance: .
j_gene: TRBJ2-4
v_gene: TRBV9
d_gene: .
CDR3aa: CASSSRGGWGNIQYF
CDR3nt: TGTGCCAGCAGCTCACGTGGGGGCTGGGGTAACATTCAGTACTTC

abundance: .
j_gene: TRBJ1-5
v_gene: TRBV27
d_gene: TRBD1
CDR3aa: CASSHRGPYSNQPQHF
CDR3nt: TGTGCCAGCAGTCACAGGGGACCTTATAGCAATCAGCCCCAGCATTTT

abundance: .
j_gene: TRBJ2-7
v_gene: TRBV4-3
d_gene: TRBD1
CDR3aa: CASSQGGGTGALEQYF
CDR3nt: TGCGCCAGCAGCCAGGGAGGCGGGACAGGGGCCCTCGAGCAGTACTTC

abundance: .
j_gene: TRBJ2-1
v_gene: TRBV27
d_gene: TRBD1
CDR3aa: CASSSSSGTVNYEQFF
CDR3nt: TGTGCCAGCAGTTCCTCCTCCGGGACAGTTAACTATGAGCAGTTCTTC

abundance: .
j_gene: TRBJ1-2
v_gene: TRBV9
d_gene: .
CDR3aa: CASSVGGQGANYGYTF
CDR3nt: TGTGCCAGCAGCGTAGGTGGGCAGGGCGCTAACTATGGCTACACCTTC

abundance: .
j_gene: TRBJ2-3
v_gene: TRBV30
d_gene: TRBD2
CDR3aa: CASGTSGSGDTQYF
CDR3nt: TGTGCCTCCGGGACTAGCGGGAGTGGAGATACGCAGTATTTT

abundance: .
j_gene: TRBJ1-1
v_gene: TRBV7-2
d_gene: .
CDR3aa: CASSFGGYGVNAFF
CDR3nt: TGTGCCAGCAGCTTCGGGGGGTATGGGGTGAATGCTTTCTTT

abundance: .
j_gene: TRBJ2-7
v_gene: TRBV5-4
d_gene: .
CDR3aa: CASSLGNRDLLSYEQYF
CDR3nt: TGTGCCAGCAGCTTGGGCAACCGGGACTTGCTCTCCTACGAGCAGTACTTC

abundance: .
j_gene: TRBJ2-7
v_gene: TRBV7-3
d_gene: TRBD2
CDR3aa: CASSPGLATASYEQYF
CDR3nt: TGTGCCAGCAGCCCGGGACTAGCGACTGCCTCCTACGAGCAGTACTTC